This T cell receptor beta chain was sequenced for a study of T cell responses to AZD1222 COVID-19 vaccine (dated by TCRdb to the early 2020s). For the study in its entirety: AZD1222 recipients whose second dose came at about 4 weeks and those whose second dose came at about 12 weeks were combined into one group, since spike-specific TCR depth and breadth did not differ between the two schedules. A total of approximately 230 trial participants underwent TCR sequencing, of whom 200 to 220 received two doses of AZD1222 and 26 received two doses of the MenACWY control vaccine. Trial participants were enrolled by age into 18-55, 56-69 and 70-plus year subgroups, with 148, 28 and 57 TCR-sequenced participants respectively.

Study-wide conclusions, independent of this receptor: In the small 56-69-year group, the increase in depth fell short of significance, most likely because of low power. Vaccine-associated CD4 TCRs spanned the whole spike protein, with dominant responses in regions 160-218 and 743-854. Conclusions about previously exposed vaccinees are limited because only six or seven AZD1222 recipients were SARS-CoV-2 seropositive at baseline. After two AZD1222 doses, both the breadth and the depth of spike-specific TCRs were significantly higher than at day 0 and than in MenACWY recipients. Most participants were white British and females outnumbered males, and the authors suggested that clonal diversity may have been underestimated. Nearly half of unique spike-specific TCRs reportedly recognized epitopes outside regions mutated in the B.1.351 and B.1.1.7 variants. Because no day 14 peak-response samples were available, the repertoires could be characterized only after the peak T cell response.

As encoded in the germline V gene (reference sequence), CDR1 is LNHDA while CDR2 is SQIVND. From cysteine to phenylalanine, the CDR3 is 15 amino acids long. Only the CDR3 DNA stays, 45 bases, in frame from base 1. Germline trimming amounts to 2 bases on V and 4 bases on J, with 5 as the count of junction bases outside the gene matches. Concerning this clone: Its specific antigen is unknown. No much larger clone is present one base from it, and per-base qualities are unavailable.

The CDR3 regions of human TCRbeta chains were analyzed by immunosequencing. The authors' analysis ran thus. Repertoire TCRs were matched against a reference library of SARS-CoV-2-specific TCRs generated with the MIRA antigen-specificity platform. Breadth was defined as the fraction of unique TCRs that were SARS-CoV-2-associated, and depth was defined as the fraction of total T cells that were SARS-CoV-2-associated. Each spike-specific TCR was assigned to its reactive spike region and to a CD4 or CD8 class using the MIRA data. Log10-transformed breadth and depth values were compared by one-way ANOVA with Sidak's multiple comparisons tests. The table was pulled from immuneACCESS by TCRdb, which kept in-frame rearrangements only. Such tables lose some clones; where checked, under half of the loss comes from unresolved V genes, and the rest has no known cause. D and trimming come from the DNA, and the V and J calls and clone size come from that table. In this sample the table shows more than 85,000 clones, around 87% of which occur a single time. The top ten constitute approximately 5% of the sample.

According to the study, the label for this sample's time point signals: baseline before first vaccination. Vaccinee samples came from UK trials COV001 and COV002, including a single-blind randomized controlled phase 2/3 trial of AZD1222 (ChAdOx1 nCoV-19) in healthy adults. Trial participant PBMC samples were collected at day 0 and day 28 after the second dose for TCRbeta chain sequencing. The input for sequencing was peripheral blood, taken on day 0 of AZD1222 vaccination. Recombination linked TRBV19 to TRBJ1-5, with TRBD1 matching 7 junction bases. This clonotype was sampled from an adult in good health. The nucleotide sequence is TGTGCCAGTAGTATAACCGGGACAGATAATCAGCCCCAGCATTTT. This sequence encodes CASSITGTDNQPQHF.